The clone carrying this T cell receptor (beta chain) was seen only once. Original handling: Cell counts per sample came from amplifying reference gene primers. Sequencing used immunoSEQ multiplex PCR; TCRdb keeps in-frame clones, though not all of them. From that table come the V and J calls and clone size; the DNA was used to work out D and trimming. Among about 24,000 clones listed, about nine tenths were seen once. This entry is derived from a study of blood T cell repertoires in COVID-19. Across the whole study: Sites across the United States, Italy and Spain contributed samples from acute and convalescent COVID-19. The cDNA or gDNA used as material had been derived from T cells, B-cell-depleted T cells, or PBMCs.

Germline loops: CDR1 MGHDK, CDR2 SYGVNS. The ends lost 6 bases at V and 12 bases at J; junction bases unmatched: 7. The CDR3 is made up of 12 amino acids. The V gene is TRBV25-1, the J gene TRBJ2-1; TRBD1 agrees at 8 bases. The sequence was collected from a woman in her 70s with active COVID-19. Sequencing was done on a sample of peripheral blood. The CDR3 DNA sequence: TGTGCCAGCAGAGACCTGGACAGGGTGCAGTTCTTC. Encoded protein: CASRDLDRVQFF.